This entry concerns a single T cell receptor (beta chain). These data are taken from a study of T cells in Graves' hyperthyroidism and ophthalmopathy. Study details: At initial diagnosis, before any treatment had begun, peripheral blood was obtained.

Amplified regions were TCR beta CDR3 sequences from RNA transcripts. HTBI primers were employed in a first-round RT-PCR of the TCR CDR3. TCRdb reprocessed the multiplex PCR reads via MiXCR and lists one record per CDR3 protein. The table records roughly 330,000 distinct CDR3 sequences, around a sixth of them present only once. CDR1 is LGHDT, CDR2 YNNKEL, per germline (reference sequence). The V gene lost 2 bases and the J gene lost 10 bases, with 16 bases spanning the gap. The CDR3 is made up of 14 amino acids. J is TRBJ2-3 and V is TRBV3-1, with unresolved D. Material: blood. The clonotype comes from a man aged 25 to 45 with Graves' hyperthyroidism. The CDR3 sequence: CASSQSPGLGPQYF. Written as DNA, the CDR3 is TGTGCCAGCAGCCAAAGTCCCGGCTTGGGCCCGCAGTATTTT.